This is a list of T cell receptor beta chains from one sample in a study of blood T cell repertoires in COVID-19. Assay used: immunoSEQ multiplex PCR; TCRdb lists only in-frame clones, some missing. The sample has a few hundred thousand clones; 75% to 85% are singletons. The sequenced sample consisted of PBMCs or T cells enriched from blood (not recorded which). The receptors stem from a woman in her thirties or forties with acute COVID-19. The CDR3 runs from the conserved cysteine through the conserved F or W. The order of the fields is V gene, clone size, J gene, D gene, CDR3 protein, CDR3 DNA. D genes are given only for firm matches. The listing skips clone size in some rows; elsewhere it reads once, few, many or a size class.

TRBV21-1	few	TRBJ2-1	NA	CASSKGEGGTHNEQFF	TGTGCCAGCAGCAAAGGTGAAGGAGGGACGCACAATGAGCAGTTCTTC
TRBV7-3	NA	TRBJ1-1	NA	CASSTSRNTEAFF	TGTGCCAGCAGCACGTCGAGGAACACTGAAGCTTTCTTT
TRBV27	NA	TRBJ2-7	NA	CASSLKGASSYEQYF	TGTGCCAGCAGTTTAAAAGGAGCCAGCTCCTACGAGCAGTACTTC
TRBV7-2	NA	TRBJ1-3	TRBD1	CASSLRGPGNTIYF	TGTGCCAGCAGCTTAAGGGGGCCGGGAAACACCATATATTTT
TRBV5-1	NA	TRBJ1-2	TRBD1	CASSSSGTGVGYTF	TGCGCCAGCAGCTCCTCCGGGACAGGAGTTGGCTACACCTTC
TRBV30	once	TRBJ2-5	TRBD1	CAYNRGLGETQYF	TGTGCCTATAACAGGGGCTTGGGGGAGACCCAGTACTTC
TRBV27	NA	TRBJ1-1	TRBD1	CASLQGAGTEAFF	TGTGCCAGCCTCCAGGGGGCTGGGACTGAAGCTTTCTTT
TRBV5-5	NA	TRBJ2-7	TRBD1	CASSLDRSYEQYF	TGTGCCAGCAGCCTGGACAGGTCCTACGAGCAGTACTTC
TRBV30	NA	TRBJ1-4	NA	CAWRTGSNEKLFF	TGTGCCTGGAGAACGGGATCAAATGAAAAACTGTTTTTT
TRBV23-1	NA	TRBJ1-5	NA	CASSLIPGGHAVTKCMPQHF	TGCGCCAGCAGTCTCATCCCTGGGGGACATGCGGTAACCAAATGCATGCCCCAGCATTTT
TRBV19	NA	TRBJ1-2	NA	CASSTVNYGYTF	TGTGCCAGTAGTACAGTAAACTATGGCTACACCTTC
TRBV30	NA	TRBJ2-7	NA	CAWGGTQGFYEQYF	TGTGCCTGGGGAGGTACTCAGGGGTTTTACGAGCAGTACTTC
TRBV9	NA	TRBJ1-1	TRBD1	CASSASPQGVNTEAFF	TGTGCCAGCAGCGCCTCACCTCAGGGGGTCAACACTGAAGCTTTCTTT
TRBV28	NA	TRBJ1-2	NA	CASEKGRNYGYTF	TGTGCCAGCGAAAAGGGGCGTAACTATGGCTACACCTTC
TRBV7-2	once	TRBJ1-1	NA	CASSLAGGSEAFF	TGTGCCAGCAGCTTAGCGGGAGGGAGTGAAGCTTTCTTT
TRBV6-2/TRBV6-3	NA	TRBJ1-2	TRBD1	CASSLDRAYGYTF	TGTGCCAGCAGCCTAGACAGGGCCTATGGCTACACCTTC
TRBV18	NA	TRBJ2-4	NA	CASSPRERAGLAKNIQYF	TGTGCCAGCTCACCACGGGAAAGGGCAGGGTTAGCCAAAAACATTCAGTACTTC
TRBV7-7	NA	TRBJ1-5	TRBD1	CASSRDRDQPQHF	TGTGCTAGCAGCCGTGACAGGGATCAGCCCCAGCATTTT
TRBV6-6	NA	TRBJ1-1	NA	CATIPSGTPKNTEAFF	TGTGCCACCATACCGTCCGGGACACCGAAGAACACTGAAGCTTTCTTT
TRBV10-1	NA	TRBJ1-2	TRBD1	CASSEIRGPTESYTF	TGCGCCAGCAGTGAGATCAGGGGGCCCACCGAAAGCTACACCTTC
TRBV24-1	few	TRBJ1-2	TRBD1	CATSEGTGVYGYTF	TGTGCCACCAGTGAGGGGACAGGAGTCTATGGCTACACCTTC
TRBV7-3	NA	TRBJ2-3	NA	CASSSTSSSTDTQYF	TGTGCCAGCAGCTCGACTAGTTCTAGCACAGATACGCAGTATTTT
TRBV30	NA	TRBJ2-4	TRBD2	CAWTLAGGGLSKNIQYF	TGTGCCTGGACGTTAGCGGGAGGGGGCCTTTCCAAAAACATTCAGTACTTC